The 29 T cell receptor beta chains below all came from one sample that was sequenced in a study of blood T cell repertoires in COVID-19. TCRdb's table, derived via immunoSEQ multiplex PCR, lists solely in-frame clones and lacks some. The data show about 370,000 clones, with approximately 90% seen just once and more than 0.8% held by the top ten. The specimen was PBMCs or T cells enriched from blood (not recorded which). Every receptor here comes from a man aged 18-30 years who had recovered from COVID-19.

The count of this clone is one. The CDR3 reads CASSASGLRTDTQYF. The CDR3 coding sequence is TGTGCCAGCAGCGCATCGGGACTACGCACAGATACGCAGTATTTT. This rearrangement joins TRBV9 to TRBJ2-3; 7 bases are shared with TRBD2. The CDR3 totals 15 residues. After removal of 3 bases from V and 1 base from J, the junction contained 5 bases not matched to a gene. Germline V gives CDR1 SGDLS, CDR2 YYNGEE.

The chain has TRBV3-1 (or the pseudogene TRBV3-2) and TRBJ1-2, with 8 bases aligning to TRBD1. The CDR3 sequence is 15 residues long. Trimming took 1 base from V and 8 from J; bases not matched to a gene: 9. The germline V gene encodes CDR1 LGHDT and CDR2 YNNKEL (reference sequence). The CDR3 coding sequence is TGTGCCAGCAGCCAAGTCGGGTCAGGGGGCGACGGCTACACCTTC. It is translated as CASSQVGSGGDGYTF.

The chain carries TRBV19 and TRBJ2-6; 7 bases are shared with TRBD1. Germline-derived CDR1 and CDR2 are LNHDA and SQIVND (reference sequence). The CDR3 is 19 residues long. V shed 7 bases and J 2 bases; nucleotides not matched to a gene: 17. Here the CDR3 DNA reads TGTGCCAGTATCCCCACCGTGGGTCAGGGGGTCCCTGGGGCCAACGTCCTGACTTTC. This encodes CASIPTVGQGVPGANVLTF.

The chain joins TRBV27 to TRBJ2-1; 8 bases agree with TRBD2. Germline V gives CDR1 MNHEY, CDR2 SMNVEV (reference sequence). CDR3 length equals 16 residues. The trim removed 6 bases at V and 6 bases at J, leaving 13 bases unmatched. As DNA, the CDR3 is TGTGCCAGCAGCTATAATCGGGGACTAGTGTTCAATGAGCAGTTCTTC. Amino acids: CASSYNRGLVFNEQFF.

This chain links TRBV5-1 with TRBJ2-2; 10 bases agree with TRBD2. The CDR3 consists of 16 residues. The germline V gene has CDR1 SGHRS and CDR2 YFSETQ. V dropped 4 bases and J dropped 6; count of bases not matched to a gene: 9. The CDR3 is CASSPAAGGPPGELFF. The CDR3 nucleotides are TGCGCCAGCAGCCCCGCAGCGGGAGGGCCCCCCGGGGAGCTGTTTTTT.

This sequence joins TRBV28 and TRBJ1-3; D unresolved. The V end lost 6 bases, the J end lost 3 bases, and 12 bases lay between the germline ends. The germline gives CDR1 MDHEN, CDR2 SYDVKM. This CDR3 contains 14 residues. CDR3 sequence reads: CASSSGLVGNTIYF. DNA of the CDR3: TGTGCCAGCAGCTCTGGACTGGTTGGAAACACCATATATTTT.

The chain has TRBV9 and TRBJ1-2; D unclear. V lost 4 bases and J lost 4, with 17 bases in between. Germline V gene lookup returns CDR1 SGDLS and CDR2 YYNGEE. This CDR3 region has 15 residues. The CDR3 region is CASSPAPGNSYGYTF. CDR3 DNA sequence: TGTGCCAGCAGCCCCGCTCCCGGGAACTCCTATGGCTACACCTTC.

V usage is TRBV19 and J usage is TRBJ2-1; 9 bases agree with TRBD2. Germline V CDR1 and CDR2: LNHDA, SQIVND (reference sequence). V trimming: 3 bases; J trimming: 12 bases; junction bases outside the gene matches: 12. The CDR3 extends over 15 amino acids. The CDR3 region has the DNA TGTGCCAGTAGTATGGTAGGCGGGAGGGGCGCCGGGCAGTTCTTC. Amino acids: CASSMVGGRGAGQFF. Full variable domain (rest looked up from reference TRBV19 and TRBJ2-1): DGGITQSPKYLFRKEGQNVTLSCEQNLNHDAMYWYRQDPGQGLRLIYYSQIVNDFQKGDIAEGYSVSREKKESFPLTVTSAQKNPTAFYLCASSMVGGRGAGQFFGPGTRLTVL.

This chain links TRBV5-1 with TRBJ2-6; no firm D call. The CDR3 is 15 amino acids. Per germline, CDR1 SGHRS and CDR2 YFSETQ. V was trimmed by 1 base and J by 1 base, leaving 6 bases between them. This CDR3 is CASSLFSSGANVLTF. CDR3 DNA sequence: TGCGCCAGCAGCTTGTTTAGTTCTGGGGCCAACGTCCTGACTTTC.

This CDR3 is CASSQAGALGREQFF. In nucleotides, the CDR3 is TGTGCCAGCAGCCAAGCGGGAGCCCTTGGTCGTGAGCAGTTCTTC. The chain uses TRBV27 and TRBJ2-1; 8 bases align to TRBD2. This CDR3 comprises 15 residues. The germline V gene has CDR1 MNHEY and CDR2 SMNVEV (reference sequence). V lost 6 bases and J lost 9; bases outside the gene matches: 13.

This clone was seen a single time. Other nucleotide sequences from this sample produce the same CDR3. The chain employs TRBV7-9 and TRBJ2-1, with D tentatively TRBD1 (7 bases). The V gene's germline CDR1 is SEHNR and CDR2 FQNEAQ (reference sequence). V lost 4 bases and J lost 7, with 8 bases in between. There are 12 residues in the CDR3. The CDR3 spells CASSSGGNEQFF. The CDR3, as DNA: TGTGCCAGCAGCTCAGGGGGGAATGAGCAGTTCTTC.

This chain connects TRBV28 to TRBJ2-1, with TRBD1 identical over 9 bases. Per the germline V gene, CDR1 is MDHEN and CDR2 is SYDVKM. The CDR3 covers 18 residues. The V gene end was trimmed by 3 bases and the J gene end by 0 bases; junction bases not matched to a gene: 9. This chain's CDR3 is CASSLWTGEKSSYNEQFF. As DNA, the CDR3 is TGTGCCAGCAGTTTGTGGACAGGGGAAAAAAGCTCCTACAATGAGCAGTTCTTC.

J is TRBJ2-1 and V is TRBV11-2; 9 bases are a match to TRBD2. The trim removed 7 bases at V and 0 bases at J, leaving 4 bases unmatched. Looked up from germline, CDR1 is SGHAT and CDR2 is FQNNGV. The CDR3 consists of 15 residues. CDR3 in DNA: TGTGCCAGCACCCTTAGCGGGAGCTCCTACAATGAGCAGTTCTTC. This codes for CASTLSGSSYNEQFF.

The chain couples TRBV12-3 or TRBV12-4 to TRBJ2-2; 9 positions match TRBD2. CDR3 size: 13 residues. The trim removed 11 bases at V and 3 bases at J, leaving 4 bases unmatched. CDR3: CAGRLADTGELFF. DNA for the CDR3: TGTGCCGGAAGACTAGCGGACACCGGGGAGCTGTTTTTT.

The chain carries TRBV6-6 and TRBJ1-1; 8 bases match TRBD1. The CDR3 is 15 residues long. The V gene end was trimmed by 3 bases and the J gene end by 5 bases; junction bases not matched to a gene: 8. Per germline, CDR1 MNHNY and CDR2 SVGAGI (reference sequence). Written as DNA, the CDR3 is TGTGCCAGCAGTTATCCGGGACAGGCGGGTACTGAAGCTTTCTTT. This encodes CASSYPGQAGTEAFF.

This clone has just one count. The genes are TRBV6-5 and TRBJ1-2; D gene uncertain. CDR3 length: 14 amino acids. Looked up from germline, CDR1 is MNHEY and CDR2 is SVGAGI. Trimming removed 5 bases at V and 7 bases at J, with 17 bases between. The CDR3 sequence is CASSTTEGGIGYTF. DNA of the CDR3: TGTGCCAGCAGTACAACAGAGGGAGGGATTGGCTACACCTTC.

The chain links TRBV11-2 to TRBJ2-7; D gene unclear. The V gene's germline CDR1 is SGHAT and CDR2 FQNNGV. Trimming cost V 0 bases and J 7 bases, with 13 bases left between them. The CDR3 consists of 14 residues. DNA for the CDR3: TGTGCCAGCAGCTTAGATCCCCTCGCGTGGGAGCAGTACTTC. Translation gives CASSLDPLAWEQYF.

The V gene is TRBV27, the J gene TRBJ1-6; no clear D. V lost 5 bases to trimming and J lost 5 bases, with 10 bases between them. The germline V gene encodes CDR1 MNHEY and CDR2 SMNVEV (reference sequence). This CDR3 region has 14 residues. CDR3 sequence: CASSETRDNSPLHF. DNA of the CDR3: TGTGCCAGCAGTGAAACCCGGGATAATTCACCCCTCCACTTT.

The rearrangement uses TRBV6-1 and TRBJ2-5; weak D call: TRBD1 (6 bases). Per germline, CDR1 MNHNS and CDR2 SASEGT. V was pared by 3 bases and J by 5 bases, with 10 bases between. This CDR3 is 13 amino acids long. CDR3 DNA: TGTGCCAGCAGTGAGGACAGAACGGAGACCCAGTACTTC. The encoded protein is CASSEDRTETQYF.

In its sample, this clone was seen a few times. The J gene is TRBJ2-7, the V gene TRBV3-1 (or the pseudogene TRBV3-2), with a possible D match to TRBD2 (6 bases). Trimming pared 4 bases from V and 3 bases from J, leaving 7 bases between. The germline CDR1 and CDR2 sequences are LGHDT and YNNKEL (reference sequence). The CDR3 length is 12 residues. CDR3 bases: TGTGCCAGCAGCCGAGCGGGCTACGAGCAGTACTTC. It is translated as CASSRAGYEQYF.

CDR3 bases: TGTGCCAGCTCACCGGGACTAGCGGGGGGCGTTTTCACAGATACGCAGTATTTT. Encoded protein: CASSPGLAGGVFTDTQYF. The chain has TRBV18 and TRBJ2-3, with TRBD2 matching over 15 bases. Germline-derived CDR1 and CDR2 are KGHSH and LQKENI. Trimming took 3 bases from V and 2 from J; bases not matched to a gene: 6. The CDR3 has 18 residues.

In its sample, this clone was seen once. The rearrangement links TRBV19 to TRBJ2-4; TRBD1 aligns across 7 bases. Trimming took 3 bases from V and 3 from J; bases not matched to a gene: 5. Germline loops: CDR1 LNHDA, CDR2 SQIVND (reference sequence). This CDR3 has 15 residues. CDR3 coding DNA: TGTGCCAGTAGTATGACAGGGTTTAACAAAAACATTCAGTACTTC. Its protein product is CASSMTGFNKNIQYF.

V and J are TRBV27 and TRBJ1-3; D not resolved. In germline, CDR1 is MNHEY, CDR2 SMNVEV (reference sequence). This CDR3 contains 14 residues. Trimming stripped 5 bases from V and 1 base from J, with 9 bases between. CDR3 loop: CASSPGVSGNTIYF. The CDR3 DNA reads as TGTGCCAGCAGTCCCGGTGTATCTGGAAACACCATATATTTT.

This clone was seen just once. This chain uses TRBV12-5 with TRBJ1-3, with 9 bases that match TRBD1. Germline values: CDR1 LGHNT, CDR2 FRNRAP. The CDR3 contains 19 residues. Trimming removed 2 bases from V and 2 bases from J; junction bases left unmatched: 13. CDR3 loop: CASGLILRTGDITGNTIYF. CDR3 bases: TGTGCTAGTGGTTTGATACTCCGGACAGGGGATATAACTGGAAACACCATATATTTT.

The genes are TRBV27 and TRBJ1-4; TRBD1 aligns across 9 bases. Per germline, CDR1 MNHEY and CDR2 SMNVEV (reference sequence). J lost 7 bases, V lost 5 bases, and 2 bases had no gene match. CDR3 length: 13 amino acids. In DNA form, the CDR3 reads TGTGCCAGCAGTACAGGGGGCACTGAAAAACTGTTTTTT. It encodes CASSTGGTEKLFF.

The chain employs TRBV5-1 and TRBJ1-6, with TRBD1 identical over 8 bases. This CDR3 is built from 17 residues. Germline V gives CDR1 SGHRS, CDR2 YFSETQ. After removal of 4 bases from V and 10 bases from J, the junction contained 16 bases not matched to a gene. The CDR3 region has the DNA TGCGCCAGCAGCCTTAACCCGGACAGGGCGGGATGGTCACCCCTCCACTTT. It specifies CASSLNPDRAGWSPLHF.

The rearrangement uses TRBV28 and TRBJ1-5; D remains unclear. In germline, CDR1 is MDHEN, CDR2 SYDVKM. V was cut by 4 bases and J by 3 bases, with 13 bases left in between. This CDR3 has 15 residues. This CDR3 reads CASSSLGGPNQPQHF. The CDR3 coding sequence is TGTGCCAGCAGTTCCCTCGGAGGGCCCAATCAGCCCCAGCATTTT. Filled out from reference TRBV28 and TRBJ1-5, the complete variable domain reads DVKVTQSSRYLVKRTGEKVFLECVQDMDHENMFWYRQDPGLGLRLIYFSYDVKMKEKGDIPEGYSVSREKKERFSLILESASTNQTSMYLCASSSLGGPNQPQHFGDGTRLSIL.

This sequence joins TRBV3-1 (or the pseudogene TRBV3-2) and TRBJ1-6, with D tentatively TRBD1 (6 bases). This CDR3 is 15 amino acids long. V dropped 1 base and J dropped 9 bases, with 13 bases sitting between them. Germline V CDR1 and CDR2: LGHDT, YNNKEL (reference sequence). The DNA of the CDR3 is TGTGCCAGCAGCCAAGGTCGGGGGGCGTTTTCACCCCTCCACTTT. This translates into CASSQGRGAFSPLHF.

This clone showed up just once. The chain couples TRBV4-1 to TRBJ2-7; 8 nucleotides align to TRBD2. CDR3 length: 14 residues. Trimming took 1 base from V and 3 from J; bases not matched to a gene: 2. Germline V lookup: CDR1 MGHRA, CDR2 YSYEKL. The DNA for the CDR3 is TGCGCCAGCAGCCAAGGGCGGGGGGACTACGAGCAGTACTTC. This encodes CASSQGRGDYEQYF.